This passage covers 32 T cell receptor beta chains from one sample sequenced in a study of blood T cell repertoires in COVID-19. Libraries were prepared by immunoSEQ multiplex PCR; TCRdb keeps only in-frame clonotypes and omits some of them. The table includes around 620,000 clones, 80% to 90% detected once. The sample was peripheral blood. These receptor sequences come from a woman younger than 35 with acute or convalescent COVID-19.

The CDR3 bases are TGTGCCAGCACCCCGGACAGGAACAATGAGCAGTTCTTC. Its translation: CASTPDRNNEQFF. The genes are TRBV12-3 or TRBV12-4 and TRBJ2-1, with 7 bases aligning to TRBD1. CDR3 size: 13 residues. The V and J ends lost 7 bases and 5 bases, in that order; junction bases with no gene match: 5.

CDR3 sequence reads: CASSEGAGRGYNEQFF. The CDR3 nucleotides are TGTGCCAGCAGTGAAGGGGCCGGGAGGGGATACAATGAGCAGTTCTTC. The genes are TRBV6-4 and TRBJ2-1; 8 bases are shared with TRBD2. The V segment lost 3 bases and the J segment 4 bases; nucleotides outside the gene matches: 8. The germline V gene has CDR1 MRHNA and CDR2 SNTAGT. The CDR3 is 16 amino acids.

This chain joins TRBV19 and TRBJ1-3, with unresolved D. The CDR3 spans 15 residues. The V gene's germline CDR1 is LNHDA and CDR2 SQIVND (reference sequence). V dropped 3 bases and J dropped 4 bases, with 13 bases sitting between them. CDR3 coding DNA: TGTGCCAGTAGTATTGCGGTCGTCCAGGGAAACACCATATATTTT. Protein product: CASSIAVVQGNTIYF.

The CDR3 loop is CASSETRTPYSSGANVLTF. CDR3 nucleotide sequence: TGTGCCAGCTCAGAGACTAGGACGCCCTACTCGTCTGGGGCCAACGTCCTGACTTTC. V is TRBV18 and J is TRBJ2-6; D perhaps matches TRBD2 (6 bases). This CDR3 region has 19 residues. The V gene lost 5 bases and the J gene lost 1 base, with 21 bases spanning the gap. The germline V gene encodes CDR1 KGHSH and CDR2 LQKENI.

CDR3 region: CASKGDREIYGYTF. The CDR3 DNA reads as TGTGCCTCTAAGGGCGACAGGGAAATCTATGGCTACACCTTC. This rearrangement joins TRBV19 to TRBJ1-2, with TRBD1 identical over 7 bases. V trimming: 11 bases; J trimming: 4 bases; junction bases outside the gene matches: 13. The CDR3 length is 14 residues. The germline V gene has CDR1 LNHDA and CDR2 SQIVND (reference sequence).

The gene calls are TRBV5-5 and TRBJ1-6; D is ambiguous. Between the trimmed V and J ends, which lost 0 bases and 10 bases, there was a span of 14 bases. In germline, CDR1 is SGHKS, CDR2 YYEKEE (reference sequence). The CDR3 has 15 residues. The CDR3 DNA is TGTGCCAGCAGCTTGGGAGTCTGGGAGTCCTCACCCCTCCACTTT. Its translation is CASSLGVWESSPLHF.

The chain uses TRBV9 and TRBJ1-3; D is perhaps TRBD1 (6 bases). This CDR3 region has 17 residues. Germline V gene lookup returns CDR1 SGDLS and CDR2 YYNGEE. V was pared by 6 bases and J by 0 bases, with 19 bases between. The CDR3 loop reads CASTSNPGGSSGNTIYF. The CDR3 DNA is TGTGCCAGCACCTCCAATCCGGGGGGCTCCTCTGGAAACACCATATATTTT. The full variable domain, with the rest looked up from reference TRBV9 and TRBJ1-3, is DSGVTQTPKHLITATGQRVTLRCSPRSGDLSVYWYQQSLDQGLQFLIQYYNGEERAKGNILERFSAQQFPDLHSELNLSSLELGDSALYFCASTSNPGGSSGNTIYFGEGSWLTVV.

This clone was seen more than once but under ten times. The J gene is TRBJ2-7, the V gene TRBV7-2; TRBD1 matches 9 bases. Germline loops: CDR1 SGHTA, CDR2 FQGNSA. V dropped 8 bases and J dropped 5; count of bases not matched to a gene: 22. CDR3 size: 18 residues. The CDR3 DNA sequence: TGTGCCAGCCGTTCAAAAGGGGGGACAGGGAGTTTCGCGGACGAGCAGTACTTC. Its translation: CASRSKGGTGSFADEQYF.

Comments on this clone: Other DNA variants within this sample encode the same CDR3. The chain carries TRBV19 and TRBJ2-7; D remains ambiguous. In germline, CDR1 is LNHDA, CDR2 SQIVND (reference sequence). Between the trimmed V and J ends, which lost 1 base and 2 bases, there was a span of 9 bases. The CDR3 totals 14 residues. CDR3 loop: CASSIGLPTYEQYF. DNA of the CDR3: TGTGCCAGTAGTATAGGACTCCCTACCTACGAGCAGTACTTC.

This chain connects TRBV19 to TRBJ1-1, with 7 bases matching TRBD1. Germline V gene lookup returns CDR1 LNHDA and CDR2 SQIVND (reference sequence). Trimming took 4 bases from V and 0 from J; bases not matched to a gene: 5. The CDR3 is 15 amino acids. The CDR3 coding sequence is TGTGCCAGTAGTACAGGGGACAGATTGAACACTGAAGCTTTCTTT. It codes for CASSTGDRLNTEAFF.

The chain joins TRBV19 to TRBJ1-2; TRBD1 matches at 7 bases. Trimming removed 7 bases from V and 7 bases from J; junction bases left unmatched: 15. CDR3 length: 15 amino acids. Germline V gene data show CDR1 as LNHDA and CDR2 as SQIVND (reference sequence). CDR3 residues: CASTGLQTGHSGYTF. The CDR3 DNA is TGTGCCAGTACGGGGCTCCAGACAGGGCACAGTGGCTACACCTTC. The entire variable domain, with the rest obtained from reference TRBV19 and TRBJ1-2, is as follows: DGGITQSPKYLFRKEGQNVTLSCEQNLNHDAMYWYRQDPGQGLRLIYYSQIVNDFQKGDIAEGYSVSREKKESFPLTVTSAQKNPTAFYLCASTGLQTGHSGYTFGSGTRLTVV.

The chain joins TRBV3-1 (or the pseudogene TRBV3-2) to TRBJ1-4; D gene unclear. The CDR3 runs 13 residues. Trimming pared 1 base from V and 10 bases from J, leaving 10 bases between. Germline V lookup: CDR1 LGHDT, CDR2 YNNKEL (reference sequence). CDR3 sequence (DNA): TGTGCCAGCAGCCAAGGGGCGGGCGCAAAACTGTTTTTT. It codes for CASSQGAGAKLFF.

This clone was recorded only once. The gene calls are TRBV9 and TRBJ2-5, with D unclear. The length of the CDR3 is 14 residues. The germline gives CDR1 SGDLS, CDR2 YYNGEE. V was clipped by 0 bases and J by 0 bases, with 6 bases between them. The CDR3 loop reads CASSVATNQETQYF. CDR3 DNA sequence: TGTGCCAGCAGCGTAGCCACAAACCAAGAGACCCAGTACTTC.

This chain connects TRBV19 to TRBJ1-2; 8 bases agree with TRBD1. The V segment lost 5 bases and the J segment 8 bases; nucleotides outside the gene matches: 10. From germline, CDR1 is LNHDA and CDR2 SQIVND (reference sequence). This CDR3 comprises 14 residues. CDR3 in DNA: TGTGCCAGTAGTGTGCAAGGGCAGGGGGCCGGCTACACCTTC. This encodes CASSVQGQGAGYTF.

This clone was observed a handful of times. The chain uses TRBV5-1 and TRBJ1-6; the D gene is possibly TRBD1 (6 bases). Germline V gene data show CDR1 as SGHRS and CDR2 as YFSETQ. The CDR3 loop spans 15 amino acids. The germline V and J ends were trimmed by 2 bases and 5 bases, with 11 bases remaining between them. CDR3 in amino acids: CASSFQGPDNSPLHF. DNA of the CDR3: TGCGCCAGCAGCTTTCAGGGGCCGGATAATTCACCCCTCCACTTT.

The chain uses TRBV6-1 and TRBJ2-7; tentatively, D is TRBD1 (5 bases). The CDR3 extends over 15 amino acids. V dropped 1 base and J dropped 0 bases, with 10 bases sitting between them. Germline CDR1 MNHNS, CDR2 SASEGT. The CDR3 DNA is TGTGCCAGCAGTGAAGATACAGGAAGCTCCTACGAGCAGTACTTC. Encoded protein: CASSEDTGSSYEQYF.

This chain joins TRBV28 and TRBJ1-2; TRBD1 agrees at 10 bases. The CDR3 is 14 residues long. CDR1 and CDR2 from the germline V gene are MDHEN and SYDVKM. Unmatched junction bases numbered 6, after V lost 4 bases and J lost 7 bases. CDR3 coding DNA: TGTGCCAGCAGTTCCGACAGGGGGCTGGGTGGCTACACCTTC. The encoded protein is CASSSDRGLGGYTF.

The chain employs TRBV11-2 and TRBJ2-1; 8 bases map to TRBD2. CDR1 and CDR2 (germline): SGHAT, FQNNGV. Unmatched junction bases numbered 6, after V lost 9 bases and J lost 2 bases. This CDR3 comprises 14 residues. CDR3 nucleotide sequence: TGTGCCAGTCGACCCGGGAGGGCCTACAATGAGCAGTTCTTC. Its protein is CASRPGRAYNEQFF.

The rearrangement links TRBV4-3 to TRBJ2-3; 11 bases are shared with TRBD2. The CDR3 runs to 17 residues. V shed 0 bases and J 3 bases; nucleotides not matched to a gene: 5. The V gene's germline CDR1 is LGHNA and CDR2 YSLEER. CDR3 nucleotide sequence: TGCGCCAGCAGCCAAGAAGTAGCGGGGGGGGTAACAGATACGCAGTATTTT. Amino acids: CASSQEVAGGVTDTQYF.

CDR3 loop: CASSLWQGADTQYF. DNA for the CDR3: TGCGCCAGCAGCTTGTGGCAGGGGGCAGATACGCAGTATTTT. The V call is TRBV5-1, the J call TRBJ2-3, with TRBD1 identical over 7 bases. The germline gives CDR1 SGHRS, CDR2 YFSETQ. J lost 4 bases, V lost 1 base, and 3 bases had no gene match. CDR3 length: 14 residues.

This clone was detected once. This chain uses TRBV29-1 with TRBJ1-2; 7 bases fit TRBD1. Germline CDR1 is SQVTM and CDR2 is ANQGSEA. Germline trimming cut 4 bases from V and 8 bases from J; bases unmatched to any gene: 7. The CDR3 runs 12 residues. The CDR3 spells CSVAYPRGGYTF. The CDR3 region has the DNA TGCAGCGTTGCGTACCCCAGGGGGGGCTACACCTTC. Looking up the rest from reference TRBV29-1 and TRBJ1-2 gives the full variable domain: SAVISQKPSRDICQRGTSLTIQCQVDSQVTMMFWYRQQPGQSLTLIATANQGSEATYESGFVIDKFPISRPNLTFSTLTVSNMSPEDSSIYLCSVAYPRGGYTFGSGTRLTVV.

The chain carries TRBV29-1 and TRBJ2-5; tentative D call: TRBD1 (6 bases). Trimming stripped 7 bases from V and 5 bases from J, with 14 bases between. The CDR3 loop spans 12 amino acids. The V gene's germline CDR1 is SQVTM and CDR2 ANQGSEA. The DNA for the CDR3 is TGCAGCGGGGAACAGGGAAAGGAGACCCAGTACTTC. Translated: CSGEQGKETQYF.

The genes are TRBV12-3 or TRBV12-4 and TRBJ1-2; 7 positions agree with TRBD1. The CDR3 runs to 12 residues. The V and J ends lost 7 bases and 8 bases, in that order; junction bases with no gene match: 7. This CDR3 reads CASTLDREGYTF. Here the CDR3 DNA reads TGTGCCAGCACCCTAGACAGGGAGGGCTACACCTTC.

The chain has TRBV5-1 and TRBJ1-1; D remains unclear. This CDR3 region has 15 residues. Trimming left V 0 bases short and J 4 bases short, with 13 bases between. Germline values: CDR1 SGHRS, CDR2 YFSETQ. Here the CDR3 DNA reads TGCGCCAGCAGCTTGGAAGGAGGCTCGGTCACTGAAGCTTTCTTT. Translating gives CASSLEGGSVTEAFF.

The rearrangement uses TRBV29-1 and TRBJ1-1; 7 nucleotides align to TRBD1. The CDR3 is 13 residues long. The V gene end was trimmed by 7 bases and the J gene end by 5 bases; junction bases not matched to a gene: 10. The germline V gene encodes CDR1 SQVTM and CDR2 ANQGSEA. The CDR3, as DNA: TGCAGCGCCAGACAGGGAGAATGGACTGAAGCTTTCTTT. Translating it yields CSARQGEWTEAFF.

The V call is TRBV11-2, the J call TRBJ1-6; no clear D. The CDR3 sequence is 15 residues long. Per the germline V gene, CDR1 is SGHAT and CDR2 is FQNNGV. Trimming shortened V by 5 bases and J by 10 bases, and 18 bases separated the two germline ends. CDR3: CASSQRRRNGSPLHF. CDR3 bases: TGTGCCAGCAGCCAAAGACGCAGGAACGGATCACCCCTCCACTTT. Combining the CDR3 with reference TRBV11-2 and TRBJ1-6 gives the whole variable domain EAGVAQSPRYKIIEKRQSVAFWCNPISGHATLYWYQQILGQGPKLLIQFQNNGVVDDSQLPKDRFSAERLKGVDSTLKIQPAKLEDSAVYLCASSQRRRNGSPLHFGNGTRLTVT.

The rearrangement joins TRBV3-1 (or the pseudogene TRBV3-2) to TRBJ2-7; 8 bases are shared with TRBD2. The CDR3 length is 15 residues. V lost 3 bases, J lost 2 bases, and 6 bases stayed unmatched. CDR1 and CDR2 from the germline V gene are LGHDT and YNNKEL (reference sequence). The CDR3 DNA sequence: TGTGCCAGCAGCCAGGGAGCGGGGGCCCCCTACGAGCAGTACTTC. This encodes CASSQGAGAPYEQYF.

The gene calls are TRBV9 and TRBJ1-4, with TRBD1 identical over 7 bases. The germline V gene has CDR1 SGDLS and CDR2 YYNGEE. The ends lost 3 bases at V and 8 bases at J; junction bases unmatched: 10. The CDR3 totals 15 residues. The CDR3 DNA reads as TGTGCCAGCAGCGCCGGGACAGTTCCAGAGGAAAAACTGTTTTTT. Translation gives CASSAGTVPEEKLFF.

Comment on this clone: This sample also contains other DNA sequences that code for the same CDR3. The CDR3 here is CAWSLQGNQPQHF. Here the CDR3 DNA reads TGTGCCTGGAGTCTACAGGGCAATCAGCCCCAGCATTTT. This rearrangement joins TRBV30 to TRBJ1-5, with a possible D match to TRBD1 (5 bases). Trimming took off 2 bases at V and 2 bases at J, with 7 bases between the two ends. Germline V gene sequence: CDR1 GTSNPN, CDR2 SVGIG (reference sequence). The length of the CDR3 is 13 residues.

The V call is TRBV4-3, the J call TRBJ1-2, with D tentatively TRBD1 (6 bases). The CDR3 sequence is 17 residues long. Looked up from germline, CDR1 is LGHNA and CDR2 is YSLEER. With 0 bases removed from V and 4 bases from J, the gap between germline ends came to 18 bases. DNA for the CDR3: TGCGCCAGCAGCCAAGAGGGGGGAGGGGGAGCCGGCTATGGCTACACCTTC. Translation: CASSQEGGGGAGYGYTF.

This clone was counted once. This rearrangement joins TRBV6-4 to TRBJ1-1; D ambiguous. Germline CDR1 and CDR2: MRHNA and SNTAGT. Trimming cost V 2 bases and J 4 bases, with 8 bases left between them. CDR3 length: 13 residues. The CDR3 DNA reads TGTGCCAGCAGTGACCCCGTCTTCACTGAAGCTTTCTTT. This codes for CASSDPVFTEAFF.

This clone turned up a few times. The rearrangement uses TRBV11-2 and TRBJ2-1; maybe TRBD2 (5 bases). Germline V gene lookup returns CDR1 SGHAT and CDR2 FQNNGV. The CDR3 consists of 13 residues. Trimming pared 7 bases from V and 7 bases from J, leaving 14 bases between. Here the CDR3 DNA reads TGTGCCAGCACCCCGACGGGCGGGAATGAGCAGTTCTTC. Protein sequence: CASTPTGGNEQFF.